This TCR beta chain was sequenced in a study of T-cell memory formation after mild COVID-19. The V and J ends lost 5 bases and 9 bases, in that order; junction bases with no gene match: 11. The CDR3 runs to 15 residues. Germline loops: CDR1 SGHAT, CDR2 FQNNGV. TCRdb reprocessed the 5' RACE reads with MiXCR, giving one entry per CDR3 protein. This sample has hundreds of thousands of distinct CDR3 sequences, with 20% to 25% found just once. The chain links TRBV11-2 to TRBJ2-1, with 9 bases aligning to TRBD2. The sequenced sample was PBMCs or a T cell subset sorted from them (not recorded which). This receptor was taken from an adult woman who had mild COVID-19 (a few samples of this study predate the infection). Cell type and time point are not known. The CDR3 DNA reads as TGTGCCAGCAGCCCGACAACCGGGACTAGCTTTGAGCAGTTCTTC. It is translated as CASSPTTGTSFEQFF.